This T cell receptor beta chain appears in the sequencing data of a study of T cell responses to AZD1222 COVID-19 vaccine. The length of the CDR3 is 16 residues. V dropped 3 bases and J dropped 3; count of bases not matched to a gene: 4. Germline CDR1 SGDLS, CDR2 YYNGEE. Data came from immunoSEQ multiplex PCR; TCRdb stores just in-frame clones and leaves some out. Of 90,000 to 120,000 clones detected, roughly 87% appear once; the ten largest clones hold 3.5% to 4.5%. Material: peripheral blood, obtained on day 0 of AZD1222 vaccination. The source is an adult in good health. The V gene is TRBV9, the J gene TRBJ2-3; TRBD2 matches at 13 bases. The CDR3 DNA follows: TGTGCCAGCAGCGGCCGACTAGCGGGGGGAACAGATACGCAGTATTTT. Protein sequence: CASSGRLAGGTDTQYF.